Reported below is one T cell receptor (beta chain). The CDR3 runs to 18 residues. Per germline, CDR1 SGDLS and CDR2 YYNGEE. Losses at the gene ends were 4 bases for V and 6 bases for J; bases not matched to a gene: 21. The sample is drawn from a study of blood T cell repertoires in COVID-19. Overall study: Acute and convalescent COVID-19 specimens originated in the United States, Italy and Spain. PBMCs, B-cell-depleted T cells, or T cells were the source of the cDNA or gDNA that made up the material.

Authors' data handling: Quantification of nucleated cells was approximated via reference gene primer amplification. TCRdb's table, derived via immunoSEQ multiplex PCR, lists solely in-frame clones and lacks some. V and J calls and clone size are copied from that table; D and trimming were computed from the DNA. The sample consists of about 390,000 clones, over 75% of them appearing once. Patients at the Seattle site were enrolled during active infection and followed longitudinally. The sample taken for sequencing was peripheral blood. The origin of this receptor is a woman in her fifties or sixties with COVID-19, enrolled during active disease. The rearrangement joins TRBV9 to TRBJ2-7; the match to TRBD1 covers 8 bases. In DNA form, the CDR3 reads TGTGCCAGCAGCCCAGGGTGGCGACCAGGGGGCATATTTTCCGAGCAGTACTTC. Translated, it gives CASSPGWRPGGIFSEQYF.